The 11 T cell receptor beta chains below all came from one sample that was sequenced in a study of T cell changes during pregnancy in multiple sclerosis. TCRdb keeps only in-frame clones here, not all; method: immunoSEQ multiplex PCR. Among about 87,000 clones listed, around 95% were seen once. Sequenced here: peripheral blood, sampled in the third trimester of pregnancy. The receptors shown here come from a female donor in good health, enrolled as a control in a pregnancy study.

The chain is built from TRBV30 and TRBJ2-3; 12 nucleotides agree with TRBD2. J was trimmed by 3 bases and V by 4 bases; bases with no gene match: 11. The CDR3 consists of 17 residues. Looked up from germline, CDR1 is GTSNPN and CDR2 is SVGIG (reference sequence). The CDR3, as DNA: TGTGCCTGGACGACAACCGGACTAGCGGGAATGACAGATACGCAGTATTTT. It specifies CAWTTTGLAGMTDTQYF.

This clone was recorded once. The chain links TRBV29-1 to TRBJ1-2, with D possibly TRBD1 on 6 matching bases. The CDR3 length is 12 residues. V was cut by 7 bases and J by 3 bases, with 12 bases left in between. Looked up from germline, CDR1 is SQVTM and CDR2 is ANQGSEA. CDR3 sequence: CSGGSGDYGYTF. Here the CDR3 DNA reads TGCAGCGGAGGGTCAGGGGACTATGGCTACACCTTC.

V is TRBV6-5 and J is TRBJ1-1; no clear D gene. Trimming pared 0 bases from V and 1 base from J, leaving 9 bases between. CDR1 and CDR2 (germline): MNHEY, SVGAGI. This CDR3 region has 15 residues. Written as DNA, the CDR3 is TGTGCCAGCAGTTACTCGTTTTCCGGGAACACTGAAGCTTTCTTT. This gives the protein CASSYSFSGNTEAFF.

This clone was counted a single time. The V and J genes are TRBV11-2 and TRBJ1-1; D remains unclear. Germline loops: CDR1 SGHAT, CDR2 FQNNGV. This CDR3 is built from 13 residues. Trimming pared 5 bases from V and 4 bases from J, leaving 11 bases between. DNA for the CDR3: TGTGCCAGCAGCCCCCACGAGGTCACTGAAGCTTTCTTT. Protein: CASSPHEVTEAFF.

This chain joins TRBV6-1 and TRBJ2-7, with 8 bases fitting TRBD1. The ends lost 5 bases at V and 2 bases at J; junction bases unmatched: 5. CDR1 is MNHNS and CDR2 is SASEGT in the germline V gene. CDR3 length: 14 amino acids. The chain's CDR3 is CASSPGTGPYEQYF. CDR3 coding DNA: TGTGCCAGCAGTCCCGGGACAGGCCCCTACGAGCAGTACTTC.

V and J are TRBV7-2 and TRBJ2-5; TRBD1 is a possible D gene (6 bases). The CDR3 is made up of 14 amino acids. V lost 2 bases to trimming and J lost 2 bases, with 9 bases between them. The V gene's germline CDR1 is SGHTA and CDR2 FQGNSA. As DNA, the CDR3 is TGTGCCAGCAGCTTACTTGACAGGCAAGAGACCCAGTACTTC. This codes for CASSLLDRQETQYF.

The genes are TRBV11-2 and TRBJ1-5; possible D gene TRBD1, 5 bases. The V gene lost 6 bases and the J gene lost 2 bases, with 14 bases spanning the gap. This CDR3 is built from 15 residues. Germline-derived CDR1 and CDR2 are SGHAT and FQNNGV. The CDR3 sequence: CASSSGRGGNQPQHF. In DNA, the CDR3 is TGTGCCAGCAGTTCTGGGAGGGGTGGCAATCAGCCCCAGCATTTT.

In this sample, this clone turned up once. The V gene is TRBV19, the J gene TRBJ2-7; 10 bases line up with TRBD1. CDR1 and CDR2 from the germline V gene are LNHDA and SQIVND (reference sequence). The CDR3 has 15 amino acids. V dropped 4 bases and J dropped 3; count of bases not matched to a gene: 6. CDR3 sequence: CASSTGTGVGYEQYF. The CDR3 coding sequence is TGTGCCAGTAGTACCGGGACAGGGGTAGGCTACGAGCAGTACTTC.

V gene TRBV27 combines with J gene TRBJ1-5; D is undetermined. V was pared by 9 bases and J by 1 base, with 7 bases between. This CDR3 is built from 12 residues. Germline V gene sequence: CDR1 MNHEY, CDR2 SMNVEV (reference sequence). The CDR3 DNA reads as TGTGCCAGTTCGGGGAGCAATCAGCCCCAGCATTTT. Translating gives CASSGSNQPQHF.

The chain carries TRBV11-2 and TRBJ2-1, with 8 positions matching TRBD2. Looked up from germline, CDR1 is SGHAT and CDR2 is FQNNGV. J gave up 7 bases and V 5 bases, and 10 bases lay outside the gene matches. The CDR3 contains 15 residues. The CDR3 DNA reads TGTGCCAGCAGCAGGATGTCTAGCGGGCCTAATGAGCAGTTCTTC. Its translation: CASSRMSSGPNEQFF.

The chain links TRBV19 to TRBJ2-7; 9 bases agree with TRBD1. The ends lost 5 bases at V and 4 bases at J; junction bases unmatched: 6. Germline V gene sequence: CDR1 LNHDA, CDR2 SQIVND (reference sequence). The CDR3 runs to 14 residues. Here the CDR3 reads CASSGSGQGYEQYF. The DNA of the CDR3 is TGTGCCAGTAGTGGATCGGGACAGGGTTACGAGCAGTACTTC.